Following are 17 T cell receptor beta chains from one sample sequenced in a study of CD8 T cells in ankylosing spondylitis (dated by TCRdb to about 2017). Libraries came from 5' RACE. The sequencer was an Illumina HiSeq 2500. TCRdb applied fastp at Q25 and MiXCR to the public reads, then kept only in-frame beta chains. Each CDR3 protein gets just one entry, which takes the most common genes and DNA from the rows behind it. The sample profile shows 390,000 or so distinct CDR3 sequences; 20% to 25% of them were found once. The ten largest clonotypes hold about 15% of the sample. Beyond this particular receptor, the publication reports: Blood from ankylosing spondylitis patients appeared to be characterized by a TCR beta motif composed of eight or nine highly homologous amino acid variants.

Antigens of these TCRs are unknown. Sequenced material: blood, either unsorted or a sorted T cell fraction (not recorded which). Every receptor here comes from a male donor with ankylosing spondylitis.

The J gene is TRBJ2-1, the V gene TRBV4-3; D is uncertain. This CDR3 comprises 18 residues. The germline V and J ends were trimmed by 0 bases and 4 bases, with 19 bases remaining between them. From germline, CDR1 is LGHNA and CDR2 YSLEER. This CDR3 reads CASSQDVQRLEDYNEQFF. CDR3 DNA: TGCGCCAGCAGCCAAGATGTCCAGCGCCTAGAGGATTACAATGAGCAGTTCTTC.

CDR3 DNA: TGTGCCACACGACAGGGGGGGCACAGCTCCTACAATGAGCAGTTCTTC. This translates into CATRQGGHSSYNEQFF. The chain joins TRBV28 to TRBJ2-1; 9 nucleotides agree with TRBD1. The CDR3 totals 16 residues. After removal of 10 bases from V and 0 bases from J, the junction contained 10 bases not matched to a gene. CDR1 MDHEN and CDR2 SYDVKM come from the germline V gene.

The V and J genes are TRBV15 and TRBJ1-1; D might be TRBD1 (5 bases). The CDR3 spans 15 residues. From germline, CDR1 is LNHNV and CDR2 YYDKDF (reference sequence). V was pared by 0 bases and J by 3 bases, with 11 bases between. CDR3 DNA: TGTGCCACCAGCAGAGACAGGACAAAGGACACTGAAGCTTTCTTT. It codes for CATSRDRTKDTEAFF.

This sequence joins TRBV20-1 and TRBJ2-5; 12 nucleotides align to TRBD2. The V gene end was trimmed by 5 bases and the J gene end by 4 bases; junction bases not matched to a gene: 5. The germline gives CDR1 DFQATT, CDR2 SNEGSKA (reference sequence). The CDR3 length is 14 residues. CDR3 protein: CSAGPGLAGETQYF. CDR3 bases: TGCAGTGCTGGACCGGGACTAGCGGGAGAGACCCAGTACTTC.

This clonotype turned up a few times. The chain employs TRBV27 and TRBJ2-1; 9 nucleotides align to TRBD2. The CDR3 has 16 amino acids. V lost 5 bases, J lost 0 bases, and 5 bases stayed unmatched. Per the germline V gene, CDR1 is MNHEY and CDR2 is SMNVEV (reference sequence). The CDR3 DNA reads as TGTGCCAGCAGTGCAAATAGCGGGAGCTCCTACAATGAGCAGTTCTTC. It codes for CASSANSGSSYNEQFF.

This clonotype occurred a few times. This chain joins TRBV6-6 and TRBJ2-3, with D perhaps TRBD2 (6 bases). The CDR3 spans 13 residues. Deletions cut 8 bases from V and 3 bases from J, with 12 bases between. CDR1 is MNHNY, CDR2 SVGAGI, per germline (reference sequence). The CDR3 spells CASRFSGTDTQYF. DNA of the CDR3: TGTGCCAGCCGGTTTAGCGGAACAGATACGCAGTATTTT.

The V and J genes are TRBV18 and TRBJ2-3, with 7 positions matching TRBD2. The CDR3 extends over 15 amino acids. J gave up 4 bases and V 5 bases, and 9 bases lay outside the gene matches. CDR1 is KGHSH and CDR2 is LQKENI in the germline V gene. The CDR3 nucleotides are TGTGCCAGCTCAACCATGGCGGGAGTACCAGATACGCAGTATTTT. Its protein product is CASSTMAGVPDTQYF.

CDR3 sequence (DNA): TGTGCCACCAGTGGGGACGATTCCGGCTACACCTTC. Its translation: CATSGDDSGYTF. The V call is TRBV24-1, the J call TRBJ1-2; tentatively, D is TRBD1 (5 bases). The germline CDR1 and CDR2 sequences are KGHDR and SFDVKD. CDR3 size: 12 residues. Trimming pared 5 bases from V and 8 bases from J, leaving 11 bases between.

This chain uses TRBV29-1 with TRBJ2-7; TRBD1 matches 12 bases. CDR1 SQVTM and CDR2 ANQGSEA come from the germline V gene. J gave up 5 bases and V 4 bases, and 6 bases lay outside the gene matches. The CDR3 is 14 residues long. CDR3 nucleotides: TGCAGCGTTGGTGGGGGACAGGGGGCAGACGAGCAGTACTTC. Translated: CSVGGGQGADEQYF.

In this sample, this clonotype turned up many times. The chain has TRBV29-1 and TRBJ2-7; maybe TRBD2 (6 bases). The CDR3 runs 17 residues. V dropped 0 bases and J dropped 2 bases, with 20 bases sitting between them. Per the germline V gene, CDR1 is SQVTM and CDR2 is ANQGSEA. The CDR3 sequence is CSVEDLGGPRGTYEQYF. In nucleotides, the CDR3 is TGCAGCGTTGAAGATCTTGGGGGACCTCGCGGGACCTACGAGCAGTACTTC.

The chain has TRBV9 and TRBJ2-1; 10 bases align to TRBD2. The CDR3 spans 16 residues. After removal of 0 bases from V and 8 bases from J, the junction contained 8 bases not matched to a gene. Germline V gene data show CDR1 as SGDLS and CDR2 as YYNGEE. The CDR3 region has the DNA TGTGCCAGCAGCGTAGGCATAGCGGGAGGCAGGGATGAGCAGTTCTTC. It yields the protein CASSVGIAGGRDEQFF.

The chain employs TRBV20-1 and TRBJ2-7, with TRBD2 matching over 9 bases. The CDR3 spans 15 residues. Looked up from germline, CDR1 is DFQATT and CDR2 is SNEGSKA (reference sequence). V gave up 3 bases and J gave up 5 bases; unmatched junction bases: 11. The CDR3 region is CSARDQLAGNHEQYF. The DNA for the CDR3 is TGCAGTGCTAGGGACCAGCTAGCGGGAAATCACGAGCAGTACTTC.

This clonotype was seen only a few times. V usage is TRBV5-1 and J usage is TRBJ2-5; possible D gene TRBD1, 5 bases. CDR3 length equals 14 residues. V gave up 4 bases and J gave up 2 bases, with 12 bases separating them. CDR1 and CDR2 from the germline V gene are SGHRS and YFSETQ. The CDR3 reads CASSPGDRQETQYF. DNA for the CDR3: TGCGCCAGCAGCCCGGGCGACAGACAAGAGACCCAGTACTTC. The variable domain in full, completed from reference TRBV5-1 and TRBJ2-5, reads KAGVTQTPRYLIKTRGQQVTLSCSPISGHRSVSWYQQTPGQGLQFLFEYFSETQRNKGNFPGRFSGRQFSNSRSEMNVSTLELGDSALYLCASSPGDRQETQYFGPGTRLLVL.

This clonotype occurred once. The CDR3 region is CASSLGQGRGEAFF. The CDR3, as DNA: TGCGCCAGCAGCTTGGGACAGGGTCGCGGTGAAGCTTTCTTT. V and J are TRBV5-1 and TRBJ1-1; 7 positions match TRBD1. The V and J ends lost 0 bases and 7 bases, in that order; junction bases with no gene match: 6. The germline gives CDR1 SGHRS, CDR2 YFSETQ. The CDR3 has 14 amino acids. Combining the CDR3 with reference TRBV5-1 and TRBJ1-1 gives the whole variable domain KAGVTQTPRYLIKTRGQQVTLSCSPISGHRSVSWYQQTPGQGLQFLFEYFSETQRNKGNFPGRFSGRQFSNSRSEMNVSTLELGDSALYLCASSLGQGRGEAFFGQGTRLTVV.

This rearrangement joins TRBV28 to TRBJ1-4, with D unclear. Germline V lookup: CDR1 MDHEN, CDR2 SYDVKM. The V and J ends lost 3 bases and 7 bases respectively, with 6 bases between them. The CDR3 sequence is 12 residues long. CDR3 sequence reads: CASSFVPEKLFF. CDR3 DNA sequence: TGTGCCAGCAGTTTTGTTCCTGAAAAACTGTTTTTT.

J is TRBJ1-1 and V is TRBV6-1; tentative D call: TRBD1 (6 bases). Germline V gene lookup returns CDR1 MNHNS and CDR2 SASEGT. The CDR3 contains 16 residues. Deletions cut 5 bases from V and 7 bases from J, with 23 bases between. The CDR3 DNA follows: TGTGCCAGCAGTCGCACAGGGTCGACCCCGTCGAGTGAAGCTTTCTTT. Its translation is CASSRTGSTPSSEAFF.

The chain couples TRBV5-1 to TRBJ2-2, with 11 bases lining up with TRBD2. With V trimmed by 5 bases and J by 1 base, 4 bases remained unmatched. Germline V gives CDR1 SGHRS, CDR2 YFSETQ. The CDR3 totals 16 residues. In nucleotides, the CDR3 is TGCGCCAGCAGTGAGCTAGCGGGAGGGAACACCGGGGAGCTGTTTTTT. Translating gives CASSELAGGNTGELFF. The full variable domain, with the rest looked up from reference TRBV5-1 and TRBJ2-2, is KAGVTQTPRYLIKTRGQQVTLSCSPISGHRSVSWYQQTPGQGLQFLFEYFSETQRNKGNFPGRFSGRQFSNSRSEMNVSTLELGDSALYLCASSELAGGNTGELFFGEGSRLTVL.